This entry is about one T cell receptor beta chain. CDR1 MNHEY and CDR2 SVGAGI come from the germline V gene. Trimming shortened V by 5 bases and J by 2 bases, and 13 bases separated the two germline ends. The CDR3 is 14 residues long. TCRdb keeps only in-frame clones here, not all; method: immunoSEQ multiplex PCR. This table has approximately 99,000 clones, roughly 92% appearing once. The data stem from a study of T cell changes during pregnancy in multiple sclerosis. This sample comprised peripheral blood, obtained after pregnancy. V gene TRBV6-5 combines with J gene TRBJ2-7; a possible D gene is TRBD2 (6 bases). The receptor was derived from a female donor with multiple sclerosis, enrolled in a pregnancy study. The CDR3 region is CASSPGALTYEQYF. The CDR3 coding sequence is TGTGCCAGCAGTCCGGGAGCCCTAACCTACGAGCAGTACTTC.